This T cell receptor (beta chain) was identified in a study of shared clonotypes between healthy human individuals. Replicate PCRs from sorted subsets contained about 0.2 ug DNA, which is tens of thousands of T cell genomes. Clones were sequenced by immunoSEQ multiplex PCR, and TCRdb holds only the in-frame ones, with some missing. Here the sample spans roughly 2.4 million clones, nearly 97% being singletons. Whole-study findings and limits: Exclusively blood specimens were collected; tissue repertoires likely differ. Compared with clonotypes that all four donors shared, non-shared clonotypes had lower generation probabilities.

The CDR3 extends over 15 amino acids. Germline-derived CDR1 and CDR2 are LNHDA and SQIVND (reference sequence). V dropped 4 bases and J dropped 4; count of bases not matched to a gene: 3. In regard to this clone: Its matching antigen is unknown.

The J gene is TRBJ2-7, the V gene TRBV19, with 14 bases lining up with TRBD2. This clonotype originated in a man between 18 and 29 years old in good health. The sequencing input was naive CD4+ T cells sorted from blood. As to subset: CD45RA+ positively selected. For the CDR3, the DNA is TGTGCCAGTAGTACCGGACTAGCGGGGGGTTACGAGCAGTACTTC. It yields the protein CASSTGLAGGYEQYF.